A selection of T cell receptor beta chains follows, all from one sample in a study of Ad26.COV2.S vaccination and SARS-CoV-2 variants. Libraries were prepared by immunoSEQ multiplex PCR; TCRdb keeps only in-frame clonotypes and omits some of them. The sample consists of approximately 410,000 clones, approximately 87% of them appearing once. This sample comprised peripheral blood, obtained in a trial of Ad26.COV2.S vaccine versus placebo. The receptors stem from a person between 18 and 59 years old who received the Ad26.COV2.S COVID-19 vaccine or a placebo. Both conserved end residues are part of each CDR3. D genes are given only for firm matches. Size values are once, few and many counts, or a class for expanded clones, and some rows have none.

clone size	V gene	D gene	J gene	CDR3 protein	CDR3 DNA
.	TRBV24-1	.	TRBJ1-4	CATSDDRRRLFF	TGTGCCACCAGTGATGACAGGAGGCGCCTGTTTTTT
.	TRBV5-1	TRBD1	TRBJ2-7	CASSLTSLGQASYEQYF	TGCGCCAGCAGCTTGACGTCGCTGGGACAGGCATCCTACGAGCAGTACTTC
.	TRBV2	.	TRBJ2-2	CASRWSENTGELFF	TGTGCCAGCAGATGGTCGGAGAACACCGGGGAGCTGTTTTTT
once	TRBV5-1	.	TRBJ2-3	CASSLLGKRTDTQYF	TGCGCCAGCAGCTTGCTGGGGAAACGCACAGATACGCAGTATTTT
.	TRBV5-1	.	TRBJ2-3	CASSLDRTRYTDTQYF	TGCGCCAGCAGCTTGGACCGAACCCGTTACACAGATACGCAGTATTTT
.	TRBV3-1/TRBV3-2	TRBD1	TRBJ2-5	CASSQERGQAQETQYF	TGTGCCAGCAGCCAAGAACGAGGACAGGCCCAAGAGACCCAGTACTTC
.	TRBV13	TRBD1	TRBJ1-2	CASSPTAGGYGYTF	TGTGCCAGCAGCCCGACGGCAGGGGGCTATGGCTACACCTTC
.	TRBV6-2/TRBV6-3	TRBD1	TRBJ2-7	CASSPPGTASPYEQYF	TGTGCCAGCAGTCCACCCGGGACAGCTAGCCCCTACGAGCAGTACTTC
.	TRBV11-3	.	TRBJ2-7	CASSRTATYEQYF	TGTGCCAGCAGCCGGACCGCAACCTACGAGCAGTACTTC
.	TRBV11-2	TRBD1	TRBJ2-7	CASSLARGSYEQYF	TGTGCCAGCAGCTTAGCCAGGGGGAGCTACGAGCAGTACTTC
.	TRBV4-3	TRBD1	TRBJ2-7	CASSQDLAPGQGRIEQYF	TGCGCCAGCAGCCAAGATTTGGCTCCGGGACAGGGGCGAATCGAGCAGTACTTC
.	TRBV2	.	TRBJ1-3	CASSPWASGNTIYF	TGTGCCAGCAGCCCCTGGGCCTCTGGAAACACCATATATTTT
.	TRBV3-1/TRBV3-2	.	TRBJ1-5	CASSLGVMSNQPQHF	TGTGCCAGCAGCCTAGGGGTGATGAGCAATCAGCCCCAGCATTTT
.	TRBV15	.	TRBJ2-7	CATSRDTYVLGRHPIEQYF	TGTGCCACCAGCAGAGATACCTACGTGTTAGGCCGACACCCCATCGAGCAGTACTTC
.	TRBV9	.	TRBJ1-1	CASSGPSAGRGNTEAFF	TGTGCCAGCAGCGGGCCATCGGCGGGGCGGGGGAACACTGAAGCTTTCTTT
.	TRBV5-1	TRBD1	TRBJ1-5	CASSPGDRGGNQPQHF	TGCGCCAGCAGCCCAGGGGACAGGGGCGGCAATCAGCCCCAGCATTTT
.	TRBV6-2/TRBV6-3	TRBD1	TRBJ1-6	CASSSTLQTGANSPLHF	TGTGCCAGCAGTTCAACCCTCCAGACAGGGGCTAATTCACCCCTCCACTTT
.	TRBV11-2	.	TRBJ1-6	CASSLDVARDSPLHF	TGTGCCAGCAGCTTAGATGTCGCCAGGGATTCACCCCTCCACTTT
once	TRBV7-2	.	TRBJ2-1	CASSSRPGRNNEQFF	TGTGCCAGCAGCTCTCGACCGGGACGGAACAATGAGCAGTTCTTC
.	TRBV3-1/TRBV3-2	.	TRBJ2-1	CASSQGPGTGTHEQFF	TGTGCCAGCAGCCAAGGGCCGGGAACAGGGACACATGAGCAGTTCTTC
.	TRBV9	TRBD1	TRBJ2-7	CASSVQGAHSEQYF	TGTGCCAGCAGCGTACAGGGGGCACATAGCGAGCAGTACTTC
.	TRBV5-1	.	TRBJ2-2	CASRSNTGELFF	TGCGCCAGCAGATCGAACACCGGGGAGCTGTTTTTT
.	TRBV19	.	TRBJ1-1	CASSPGMDSANTEAFF	TGTGCCAGTAGTCCAGGGATGGACAGCGCCAACACTGAAGCTTTCTTT
.	TRBV6-1	.	TRBJ2-1	CASSETGRKRDEQFF	TGTGCCAGCAGTGAGACAGGTAGAAAGAGGGATGAGCAGTTCTTC
few	TRBV7-2	.	TRBJ1-2	CASSLARTVNYGYTF	TGTGCCAGCAGCTTAGCGCGGACGGTAAACTATGGCTACACCTTC
.	TRBV4-3	.	TRBJ2-7	CASSQGEDPAYEQYF	TGCGCCAGCAGCCAGGGGGAAGACCCTGCCTACGAGCAGTACTTC
.	TRBV5-1	TRBD1	TRBJ2-7	CASSFGTGGIYEQYF	TGCGCCAGCAGCTTCGGGACAGGGGGCATATACGAGCAGTACTTC
.	TRBV9	.	TRBJ2-7	CASSVGPGAPYEQYF	TGTGCCAGCAGCGTAGGGCCGGGGGCCCCCTACGAGCAGTACTTC
.	TRBV12-3/TRBV12-4	.	TRBJ2-6	CASSFSGANVLTF	TGTGCCAGCAGTTTTTCTGGGGCCAACGTCCTGACTTTC